This passage covers 5 T cell receptor beta chains from one sample sequenced in a study of memory CD4+ T cells and cytomegalovirus serostatus. TCRdb keeps only in-frame clones here, not all; method: immunoSEQ multiplex PCR. This repertoire shows about 96,000 clones, roughly 80% found once; its top ten account for 3.6%. Single viable CD3+CD4+CD8-CD45RO+ cells were sorted as the memory CD4+ T cells. Sequences were obtained from memory CD4+ T cells from blood. All receptors come from an adult in good health and CMV-seropositive.

The V and J genes are TRBV5-8 and TRBJ1-1; D is undetermined. The CDR3 loop spans 14 amino acids. Trimming pared 2 bases from V and 1 base from J, leaving 9 bases between. The germline V gene encodes CDR1 SGHTS and CDR2 YDEGEE. In nucleotides, the CDR3 is TGTGCCAGCAGCTTCCGCGGACGGAACACTGAAGCTTTCTTT. As protein: CASSFRGRNTEAFF.

V gene TRBV30 combines with J gene TRBJ2-1; either TRBD1 or TRBD2 may supply D (5 bases each). From germline, CDR1 is GTSNPN and CDR2 SVGIG (reference sequence). There are 12 residues in the CDR3. Deletions cut 5 bases from V and 12 bases from J, with 17 bases between. The CDR3 nucleotides are TGTGCCTGGGGGGGACCTGGAAGGACGCAGTTCTTC. Protein product: CAWGGPGRTQFF.

This clone showed up just once. V is TRBV29-1 and J is TRBJ2-7, with TRBD1 identical over 10 bases. This CDR3 is built from 15 residues. Trimming cost V 4 bases and J 5 bases; bases outside gene matches: 11. Germline assignment: CDR1 SQVTM and CDR2 ANQGSEA. CDR3 sequence: CSVGGRDRGHHEQYF. The CDR3 coding sequence is TGCAGCGTTGGAGGCCGGGACAGGGGTCACCACGAGCAGTACTTC.

This sequence joins TRBV6-1 and TRBJ2-5; 9 bases align to TRBD2. The J call may not be correct, given that the DNA end is closer to TRBJ2-7. The CDR3 loop spans 15 amino acids. In germline, CDR1 is MNHNS, CDR2 SASEGT. The CDR3 sequence is CASSEELAGLFEQYF. In nucleotides, the CDR3 is TGTGCCAGCAGTGAGGAGCTAGCGGGACTTTTCGAGCAGTACTTC.

The rearrangement links TRBV6-1 to TRBJ2-5; 8 nucleotides match TRBD1. Germline assignment: CDR1 MNHNS and CDR2 SASEGT. This CDR3 spans 14 amino acids. Trimming took 8 bases from V and 5 from J; bases not matched to a gene: 10. In DNA, the CDR3 is TGTGCCAGCTCAGGGGGCAGGGCGGCTGAGACCCAGTACTTC. It codes for CASSGGRAAETQYF.